This TCR beta chain was recovered during a study of T cell repertoires in cytomegalovirus infection. Study information: CMV infection plus the matching HLA type was flagged by public TCR beta signatures.

Study-wide points: HLA-C-restricted CMV-specific TCR beta clonotypes prevailed in the ex vivo response. Based on cumulative public TCR beta family frequency, carriers of CMV plus the relevant HLA were identified.

The CDR3 consists of 11 residues. CDR1 and CDR2 from the germline V gene are SNHLY and FYNNEI. Note on this clonotype: Its antigen is unknown. One end of the junction varies from germline; a read error may be responsible.

TCRdb re-called the reads through MiXCR, storing one row per CDR3 protein. The sample lists fewer than 350,000 distinct CDR3 sequences; about 17% were seen once. The sequenced sample consisted of PBMCs. The clonotype originates from a human donor in good health (CMV status not recorded). Some clones in this sample may be carry-over from other donors' samples. The chain employs TRBV2 and TRBJ1-1; D gene ambiguous. The CDR3 sequence is CASSQNTEASF. The CDR3 DNA is TGTGCCAGCAGCCAAAACACTGAAGCTTCCTTT.